This entry describes one T cell receptor (beta chain). Its antigen remains unidentified. This sample stems from a study of Graves' ophthalmopathy and Graves' hyperthyroidism. The authors amplified TCR beta CDR3 regions from RNA transcripts. RT-PCR with HTBI primers came first, then second-round multiplex PCR. MiXCR, run by TCRdb on the multiplex PCR reads, gives a single entry per CDR3 protein. The sample carries some 350,000 distinct CDR3 sequences, roughly 17% recorded once. Notes on the study in general: Forecasting of ophthalmopathy progression by the model achieved around 71% sensitivity and 72% to 75% specificity. Detected in blood as well were most expanded thyroid clonotypes with frequency above 0.001.

This CDR3 contains 16 residues. The ends lost 2 bases at V and 3 bases at J; junction bases unmatched: 2. Germline assignment: CDR1 MNHNS and CDR2 SASEGT. Recruitment covered hyperthyroidism patients aged 18 to 65 whose new diagnosis was of under 2 months' duration. The authors used Ficoll-Paque density gradient centrifugation to separate PBMCs. The input was approximately 10 ml of fresh peripheral blood. The receptor was derived from an adult woman with stable Graves' hyperthyroidism. The chain has TRBV6-1 and TRBJ2-2; 11 positions match TRBD2. The sample taken for sequencing was peripheral blood. The chain's CDR3 is CASSERLAGYTGELFF. The CDR3 bases are TGTGCCAGCAGTGAAAGACTAGCGGGGTACACCGGGGAGCTGTTTTTT.